This T cell receptor beta chain was captured by sequencing in a study of CD8+ T cells in alopecia areata. Looking at the study overall: Patients received oral tofacitinib, 5 to 10 mg twice daily, for moderate-to-severe alopecia areata.

The treatment: oral pan-JAK inhibitor, 5-10 mg twice daily. The germline V and J ends were trimmed by 1 base and 4 bases, with 9 bases remaining between them. The CDR3 has 14 residues. Germline loops: CDR1 SGHTA, CDR2 FQGNSA. Extraction of RNA preceded its reverse transcription into cDNA, which served as the sequencing template. Profiling relied on immunoSEQ multiplex PCR, and the TCRdb table lists in-frame clones only, not all of them. The sample contains some 220,000 clones, approximately 57% of which appear only once. The chain combines TRBV7-2 with TRBJ2-3; D remains ambiguous. This receptor was identified in a human donor with alopecia areata. The starting material was CD4+ T cells sorted from blood, obtained at week 4, from a patient treated with tofacitinib. The DNA for the CDR3 is TGTGCCAGCAGCTTAGATAACGGTGCAGATACGCAGTATTTT. Encoded protein: CASSLDNGADTQYF.